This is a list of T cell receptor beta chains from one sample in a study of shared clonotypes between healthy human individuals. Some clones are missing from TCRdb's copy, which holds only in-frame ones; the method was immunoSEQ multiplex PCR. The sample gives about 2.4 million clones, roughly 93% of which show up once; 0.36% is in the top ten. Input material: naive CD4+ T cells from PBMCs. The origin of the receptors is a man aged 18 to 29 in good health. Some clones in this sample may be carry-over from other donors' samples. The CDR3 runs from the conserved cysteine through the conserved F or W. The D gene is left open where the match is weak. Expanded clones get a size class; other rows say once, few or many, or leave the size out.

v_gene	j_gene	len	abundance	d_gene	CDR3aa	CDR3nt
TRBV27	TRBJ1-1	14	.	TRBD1	CASSAQGASGEAFF	TGTGCCAGCAGTGCGCAGGGGGCAAGTGGTGAAGCTTTCTTT
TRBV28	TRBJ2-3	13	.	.	CASFGHPTDTQYF	TGTGCCAGCTTTGGACATCCCACAGATACGCAGTATTTT
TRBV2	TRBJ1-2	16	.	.	CASSEVSPPQRYGYTF	TGTGCCAGCAGTGAAGTATCCCCGCCGCAGCGCTATGGCTACACCTTC
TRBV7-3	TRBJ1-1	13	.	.	CASSQDGNTEAFF	TGTGCCAGCAGCCAGGACGGAAACACTGAAGCTTTCTTT
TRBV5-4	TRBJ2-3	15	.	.	CASTPGGGRTDTQYF	TGTGCCAGCACCCCCGGGGGCGGGCGCACAGATACGCAGTATTTT
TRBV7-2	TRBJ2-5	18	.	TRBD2	CASSPRLRKAGGTETQYF	TGTGCCAGCAGCCCGCGACTCAGAAAAGCGGGAGGCACAGAGACCCAGTACTTC
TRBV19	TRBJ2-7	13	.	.	CASSHAPQGEQYF	TGTGCCAGTAGTCACGCCCCCCAAGGGGAGCAGTACTTC
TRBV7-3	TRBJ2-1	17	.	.	CASSSGLGKSSYNEQFF	TGTGCCAGCAGCTCCGGGCTCGGGAAGAGCTCCTACAATGAGCAGTTCTTC
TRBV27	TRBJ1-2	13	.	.	CASSRVPNYGYTF	TGTGCCAGCAGTCGGGTACCTAACTATGGCTACACCTTC
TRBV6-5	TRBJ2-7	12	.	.	CASSYVGLEQYF	TGTGCCAGCAGTTACGTGGGGCTCGAGCAGTACTTC
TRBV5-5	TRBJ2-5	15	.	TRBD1	CASSAGRGYQETQYF	TGTGCCAGCAGCGCGGGCAGGGGGTATCAAGAGACCCAGTACTTC
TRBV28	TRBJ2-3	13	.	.	CASSPLSTDTQYF	TGTGCCAGCAGTCCACTCAGCACAGATACGCAGTATTTT
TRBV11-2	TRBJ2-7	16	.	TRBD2	CASSVLTSASPYEQYF	TGTGCCAGCAGCGTCCTGACTAGCGCCTCTCCCTACGAGCAGTACTTC
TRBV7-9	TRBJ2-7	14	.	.	CASSLEGLGSEQYF	TGTGCCAGCAGCTTAGAGGGCCTCGGCTCCGAGCAGTACTTC
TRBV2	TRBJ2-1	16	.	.	CASSGTGRSSYNEQFF	TGTGCCAGCAGCGGGACTGGGAGAAGCTCCTACAATGAGCAGTTCTTC
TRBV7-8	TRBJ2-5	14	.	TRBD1	CASNQDRARETQYF	TGTGCCAGCAACCAGGACAGGGCGAGGGAGACCCAGTACTTC
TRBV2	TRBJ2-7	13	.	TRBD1	CASSRGQSYEQYF	TGTGCCAGCAGCCGGGGACAGTCCTACGAGCAGTACTTC
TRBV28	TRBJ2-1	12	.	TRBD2	CASSFSGVEQFF	TGTGCCAGCAGTTTTAGCGGGGTTGAGCAGTTCTTC
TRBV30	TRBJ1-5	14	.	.	CAWSGQELNQPQHF	TGTGCCTGGAGTGGGCAGGAGTTAAATCAGCCCCAGCATTTT
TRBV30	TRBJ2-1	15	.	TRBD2	CAWSQGLAGGTEQFF	TGTGCCTGGAGTCAAGGACTAGCGGGAGGAACTGAGCAGTTCTTC
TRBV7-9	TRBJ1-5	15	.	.	CASSKNLAFDQPQHF	TGTGCCAGCAGCAAAAACCTCGCCTTTGATCAGCCCCAGCATTTT
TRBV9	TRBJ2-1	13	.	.	CASSVASYNEQFF	TGTGCCAGCAGCGTAGCTAGCTACAATGAGCAGTTCTTC
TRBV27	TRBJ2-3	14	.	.	CASRSGAGTDTQYF	TGTGCCAGCAGATCCGGGGCCGGCACAGATACGCAGTATTTT
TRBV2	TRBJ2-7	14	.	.	CASSVKLSTYEQYF	TGTGCCAGCAGTGTAAAGTTAAGTACCTACGAGCAGTACTTC
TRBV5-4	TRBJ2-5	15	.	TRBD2	CASSLLAGDAETQYF	TGTGCCAGCAGCTTACTAGCGGGAGACGCCGAGACCCAGTACTTC
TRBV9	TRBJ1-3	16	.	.	CASSVDRESSGNTIYF	TGTGCCAGCAGCGTGGACAGAGAGAGCTCTGGAAACACCATATATTTT
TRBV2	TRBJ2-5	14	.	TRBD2	CASSRLAGDETQYF	TGTGCCAGCAGTCGACTAGCGGGAGATGAGACCCAGTACTTC
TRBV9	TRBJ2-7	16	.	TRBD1	CASSVGGQGISHEQYF	TGTGCCAGCAGCGTAGGGGGACAGGGGATCAGCCACGAGCAGTACTTC
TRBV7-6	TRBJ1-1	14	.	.	CASSLTGLGTEAFF	TGTGCCAGCAGCCTCACGGGCTTGGGAACTGAAGCTTTCTTT
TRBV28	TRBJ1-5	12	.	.	CASSFRRQPQHF	TGTGCCAGCAGTTTCCGCAGGCAGCCCCAGCATTTT
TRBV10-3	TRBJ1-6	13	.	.	CAISEYRERSLHF	TGTGCCATCAGTGAATACAGGGAAAGGTCCCTCCACTTT
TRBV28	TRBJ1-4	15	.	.	CASSPTGMGRKKLFF	TGTGCCAGCAGTCCGACGGGTATGGGGAGGAAAAAACTGTTTTTT
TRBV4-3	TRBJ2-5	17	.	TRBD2	CASSQEARRESRETQYF	TGCGCCAGCAGCCAAGAAGCTCGGCGGGAGAGTCGAGAGACCCAGTACTTC
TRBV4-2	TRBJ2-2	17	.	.	CASSNPRRDAITGELFF	TGTGCCAGCAGCAACCCCCGGCGGGACGCTATAACCGGGGAGCTGTTTTTT
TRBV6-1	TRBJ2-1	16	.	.	CASSGPGRGGYNEQFF	TGTGCCAGCAGTGGGCCTGGTAGGGGGGGCTACAATGAGCAGTTCTTC
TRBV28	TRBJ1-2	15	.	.	CASSPPSFGIYGYTF	TGTGCCAGCAGCCCCCCGTCATTCGGCATCTATGGCTACACCTTC
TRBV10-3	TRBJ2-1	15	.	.	CAISDAGAPYNEQFF	TGTGCCATCAGTGATGCGGGGGCCCCTTACAATGAGCAGTTCTTC
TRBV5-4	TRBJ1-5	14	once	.	CASSKNGRDQSQHF	TGTGCCAGCAGTAAGAATGGCAGGGACCAGTCCCAGCATTTT
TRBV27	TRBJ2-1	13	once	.	CASSFSNYNEQFF	TGTGCCAGCAGCTTCAGCAACTACAATGAGCAGTTCTTC
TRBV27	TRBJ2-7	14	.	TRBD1	CASSLKDRGYEQYF	TGTGCCAGCAGTTTAAAGGACAGGGGCTACGAGCAGTACTTC
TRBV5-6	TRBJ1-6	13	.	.	CASSGYGDSPLHF	TGTGCCAGCAGTGGGTACGGGGATTCACCCCTCCACTTT
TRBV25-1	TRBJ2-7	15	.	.	CASSESSALLGEQYF	TGTGCCAGCAGTGAATCTAGCGCACTATTGGGCGAGCAGTACTTC
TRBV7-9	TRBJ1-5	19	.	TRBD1	CASSFSVDRKTYSNQPQHF	TGTGCCAGCAGCTTTTCCGTGGACAGGAAAACCTATAGCAATCAGCCCCAGCATTTT
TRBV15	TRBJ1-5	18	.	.	CATSRDGVGQISNQPQHF	TGTGCCACCAGCAGAGATGGGGTAGGACAGATTAGCAATCAGCCCCAGCATTTT
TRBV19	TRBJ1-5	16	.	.	CASSIEVRGRGQPQHF	TGTGCCAGTAGTATAGAAGTCAGGGGACGGGGACAGCCCCAGCATTTT
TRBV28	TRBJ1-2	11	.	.	CASSLSDLYTF	TGTGCCAGCAGTTTATCGGACCTGTACACCTTC
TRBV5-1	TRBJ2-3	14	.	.	CASSQRAITDTQYF	TGCGCCAGCAGCCAGCGGGCTATCACAGATACGCAGTATTTT
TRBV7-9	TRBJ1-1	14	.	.	CASSLVGQFSEAFF	TGTGCCAGCAGCTTAGTTGGGCAGTTTAGTGAAGCTTTCTTT
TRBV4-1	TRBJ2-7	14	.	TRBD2	CASSQVLAGGEQYF	TGCGCCAGCAGCCAAGTCCTAGCGGGAGGCGAGCAGTACTTC
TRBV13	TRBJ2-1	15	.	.	CASSLGAHSYNEQFF	TGTGCCAGCAGCTTAGGGGCCCACTCCTACAATGAGCAGTTCTTC
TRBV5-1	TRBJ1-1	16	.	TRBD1	CASSLQVMDRDTEAFF	TGCGCCAGCAGCCTGCAAGTCATGGACAGGGACACTGAAGCTTTCTTT
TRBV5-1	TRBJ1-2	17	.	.	CASSSWGGVGISYGYTF	TGCGCCAGCAGCTCCTGGGGAGGAGTAGGTATTTCCTATGGCTACACCTTC
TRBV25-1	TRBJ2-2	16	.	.	CASSATVAPNTGELFF	TGTGCCAGCAGTGCAACAGTTGCCCCGAACACCGGGGAGCTGTTTTTT
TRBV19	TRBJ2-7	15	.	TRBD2	CASSMGLAGDREQYF	TGTGCCAGTAGTATGGGACTAGCGGGGGATCGCGAGCAGTACTTC
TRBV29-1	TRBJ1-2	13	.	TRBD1	CSAGTGGGYGYTF	TGCAGCGCTGGGACAGGGGGCGGCTATGGCTACACCTTC